This TCR beta chain is from a study of blood T cells in healthy people across ages. In regard to this clonotype: The antigen remains undetermined. At one end, the junction sequence differs from germline, possibly due to a read error.

This CDR3 is 16 amino acids long. Germline values: CDR1 LGHNA, CDR2 YNFKEQ. There were healthy Caucasian individuals from Russia, aged roughly 6 to 95, serving as donors. Study results and limitations: Age brought a roughly linear fall in TCR beta diversity measured per million T cells.

The second PCR ran roughly 6 to 11 cycles with a sample-barcoded 5' primer and J-beta primers. One entry per CDR3 protein, called by TCRdb with MiXCR from the 5' RACE reads. The profile covers hundreds of thousands of distinct CDR3 sequences, with about a fifth appearing a single time and roughly 22% taken by the ten largest. The TCR comes from a man in his 70s in good health. The V and J genes are TRBV4-2 and TRBJ2-3; D is ambiguous. Sequenced: blood. In DNA, the CDR3 is TGCGCCAGCAGCCAAGTCGTAGCTGATCGCACAGATACGCAGTATTTT. It is translated as CASSQVVADRTDTQYF.